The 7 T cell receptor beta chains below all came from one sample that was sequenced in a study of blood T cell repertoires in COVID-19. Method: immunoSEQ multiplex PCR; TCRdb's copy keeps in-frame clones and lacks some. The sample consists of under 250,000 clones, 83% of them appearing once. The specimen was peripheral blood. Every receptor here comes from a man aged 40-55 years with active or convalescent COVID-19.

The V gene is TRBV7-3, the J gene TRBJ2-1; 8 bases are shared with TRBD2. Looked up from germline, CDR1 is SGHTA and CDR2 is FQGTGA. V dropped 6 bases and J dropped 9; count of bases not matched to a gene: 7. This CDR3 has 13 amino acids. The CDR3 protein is CASSLRREAEQFF. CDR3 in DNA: TGTGCCAGCAGTCTAAGGCGGGAGGCTGAGCAGTTCTTC.

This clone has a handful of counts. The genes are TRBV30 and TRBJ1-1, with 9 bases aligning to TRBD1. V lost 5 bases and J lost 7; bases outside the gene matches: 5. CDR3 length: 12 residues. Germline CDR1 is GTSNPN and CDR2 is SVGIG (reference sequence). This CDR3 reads CAWGQGLGEAFF. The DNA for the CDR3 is TGTGCCTGGGGACAGGGGCTGGGTGAAGCTTTCTTT.

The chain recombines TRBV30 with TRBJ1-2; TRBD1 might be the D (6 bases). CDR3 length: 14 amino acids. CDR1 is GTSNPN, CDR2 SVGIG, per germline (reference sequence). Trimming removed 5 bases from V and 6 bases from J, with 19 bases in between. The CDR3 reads CAWGRYRVENGYTF. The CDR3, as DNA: TGTGCCTGGGGCCGGTACAGGGTTGAAAATGGCTACACCTTC. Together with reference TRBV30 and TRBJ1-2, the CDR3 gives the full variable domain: SQTIHQWPATLVQPVGSPLSLECTVEGTSNPNLYWYRQAAGRGLQLLFYSVGIGQISSEVPQNLSASRPQDRQFILSSKKLLLSDSGFYLCAWGRYRVENGYTFGSGTRLTVV.

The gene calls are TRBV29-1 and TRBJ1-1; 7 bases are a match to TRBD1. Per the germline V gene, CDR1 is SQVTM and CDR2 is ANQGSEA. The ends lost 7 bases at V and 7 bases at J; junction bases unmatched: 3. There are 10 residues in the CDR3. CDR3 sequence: CSGGTDEAFF. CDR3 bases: TGCAGCGGCGGGACAGATGAAGCTTTCTTT.

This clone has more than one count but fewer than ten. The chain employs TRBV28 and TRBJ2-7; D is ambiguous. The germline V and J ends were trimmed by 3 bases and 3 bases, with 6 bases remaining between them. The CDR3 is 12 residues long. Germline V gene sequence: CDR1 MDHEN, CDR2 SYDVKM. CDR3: CASSLGSYEQYF. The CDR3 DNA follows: TGTGCCAGCAGTTTGGGCAGCTACGAGCAGTACTTC.

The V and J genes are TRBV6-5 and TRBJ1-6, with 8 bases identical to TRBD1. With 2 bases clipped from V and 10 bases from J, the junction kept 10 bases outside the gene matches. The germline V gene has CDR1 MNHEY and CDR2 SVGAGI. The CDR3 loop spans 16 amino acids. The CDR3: CASSYLSGGVGSPLHF. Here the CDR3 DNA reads TGTGCCAGCAGTTACCTCTCAGGGGGCGTAGGGTCACCCCTCCACTTT.

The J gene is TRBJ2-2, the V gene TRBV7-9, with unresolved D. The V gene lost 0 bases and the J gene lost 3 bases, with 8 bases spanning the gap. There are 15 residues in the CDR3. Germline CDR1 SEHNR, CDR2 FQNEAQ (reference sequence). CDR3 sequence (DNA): TGTGCCAGCAGCTTAGCTCTACAGTACACCGGGGAGCTGTTTTTT. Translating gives CASSLALQYTGELFF.